The 6 T cell receptor beta chains presented below share a single source sample, sequenced in a study of blood T cell repertoires in COVID-19. TCRdb's table, derived via immunoSEQ multiplex PCR, lists solely in-frame clones and lacks some. Found here are about 170,000 clones, about 86% of them singletons; the top ten hold less than 4%. Sequenced input: PBMCs or T cells enriched from blood (not recorded which). The receptor set was obtained from a woman aged 45-65 years in a cohort exposed to, infected with or recovered from COVID-19 (not recorded which).

J is TRBJ2-5 and V is TRBV7-3; 8 bases fit TRBD2. The ends lost 5 bases at V and 2 bases at J; junction bases unmatched: 13. The germline gives CDR1 SGHTA, CDR2 FQGTGA. The CDR3 covers 17 residues. The CDR3 spells CASSPSRRGGHQETQYF. In DNA, the CDR3 is TGTGCCAGCAGCCCGTCAAGACGGGGGGGACATCAAGAGACCCAGTACTTC.

This sequence joins TRBV19 and TRBJ1-1; D may be TRBD1 (5 bases). CDR1 LNHDA and CDR2 SQIVND come from the germline V gene (reference sequence). The V gene lost 5 bases and the J gene lost 0 bases, with 13 bases spanning the gap. The CDR3 consists of 15 residues. The CDR3 spells CASSQLQAMNTEAFF. The DNA of the CDR3 is TGTGCCAGTAGTCAACTACAGGCCATGAACACTGAAGCTTTCTTT.

The chain employs TRBV14 and TRBJ1-4, with D unresolved. The CDR3 contains 15 residues. V was shortened by 4 bases and J by 1 base, with 10 bases between the two germline ends. Germline V gene lookup returns CDR1 SGHDN and CDR2 FVKESK. The CDR3 region is CASSPVQRTNEKLFF. DNA for the CDR3: TGTGCCAGCAGCCCTGTACAGAGAACTAATGAAAAACTGTTTTTT.

The chain joins TRBV28 to TRBJ2-1, with TRBD2 matching over 8 bases. Germline V gene lookup returns CDR1 MDHEN and CDR2 SYDVKM. V shed 8 bases, J shed 1 base, and the junction held 10 bases outside the gene matches. CDR3 length: 16 residues. CDR3 residues: CASGSSSGESYNEQFF. The CDR3 DNA reads as TGTGCCAGCGGCAGCAGTAGCGGGGAATCCTACAATGAGCAGTTCTTC.

The gene calls are TRBV27 and TRBJ1-4; possible D gene TRBD1, 6 bases. This CDR3 is built from 15 residues. The V and J ends lost 5 bases and 4 bases respectively, with 14 bases between them. CDR1 MNHEY and CDR2 SMNVEV come from the germline V gene (reference sequence). Written as DNA, the CDR3 is TGTGCCAGCAGTACCCTACAGGGTGGTAATGAAAAACTGTTTTTT. Translating it yields CASSTLQGGNEKLFF. Full variable domain (rest looked up from reference TRBV27 and TRBJ1-4): EAQVTQNPRYLITVTGKKLTVTCSQNMNHEYMSWYRQDPGLGLRQIYYSMNVEVTDKGDVPEGYKVSRKEKRNFPLILESPSPNQTSLYFCASSTLQGGNEKLFFGSGTQLSVL.

This clone has more than one count but fewer than ten. The CDR3 sequence is CASSNRDRIVPPEAFF. In DNA, the CDR3 is TGTGCCAGCAGCAACCGGGACAGGATTGTCCCTCCAGAAGCTTTCTTT. The V gene is TRBV7-2, the J gene TRBJ1-1; 8 bases agree with TRBD1. This CDR3 is built from 16 residues. V shed 5 bases, J shed 8 bases, and the junction held 16 bases outside the gene matches. CDR1 SGHTA and CDR2 FQGNSA come from the germline V gene.